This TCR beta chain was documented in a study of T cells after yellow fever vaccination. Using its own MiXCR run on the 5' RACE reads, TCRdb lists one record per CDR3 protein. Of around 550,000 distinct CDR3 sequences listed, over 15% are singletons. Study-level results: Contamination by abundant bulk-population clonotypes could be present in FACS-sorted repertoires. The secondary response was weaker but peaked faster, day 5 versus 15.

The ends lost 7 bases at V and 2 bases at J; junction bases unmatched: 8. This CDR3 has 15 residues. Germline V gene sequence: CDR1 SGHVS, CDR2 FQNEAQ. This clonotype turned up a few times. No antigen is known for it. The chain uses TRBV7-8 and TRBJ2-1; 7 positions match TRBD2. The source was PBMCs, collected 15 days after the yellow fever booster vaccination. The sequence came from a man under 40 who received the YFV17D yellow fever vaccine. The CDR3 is CASNQGGPTYNEQFF. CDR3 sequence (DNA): TGTGCCAGCAACCAGGGAGGGCCCACCTACAATGAGCAGTTCTTC.